A selection of T cell receptor beta chains follows, all from one sample in a study of response to subunit inactivated influenza vaccine. One entry per CDR3 protein, called by TCRdb with MiXCR from the RT-PCR reads. Found here are 500,000 to 750,000 distinct CDR3 sequences, around 13% of them singletons; the top ten hold approximately 12%. The source material was PBMCs from blood, sampled 11 to 12 days after vaccination. These receptor sequences come from a man over 45 who received an inactivated influenza vaccine. The CDR3 runs from the conserved cysteine through the conserved F or W. A D gene is named only where the DNA matches it firmly. Only some rows state a clone size, as once, few, many or a class for expanded clones.

many	TRBV12-3/TRBV12-4	TRBD2	TRBJ2-1	CASSPSGRGSYNEQFF	TGTGCCAGCAGCCCTAGCGGGAGGGGCTCCTACAATGAGCAGTTCTTC
few	TRBV28	NA	TRBJ1-6	CASSRDGANSPLHF	TGTGCCAGCAGCCGGGACGGGGCGAATTCACCCCTCCACTTT
few	TRBV12-3/TRBV12-4	NA	TRBJ1-2	CASSLGPGYGYTF	TGTGCCAGCAGTTTGGGACCCGGCTATGGCTACACCTTC
few	TRBV20-1	NA	TRBJ2-3	CSAIPAERTDTQYF	TGCAGTGCTATCCCCGCAGAGAGGACAGATACGCAGTATTTT
NA	TRBV3-1	TRBD2	TRBJ2-1	CASSPLGLAGSEQFF	TGTGCCAGCAGCCCTTTAGGACTAGCGGGAAGTGAGCAGTTCTTC
many	TRBV11-2	NA	TRBJ1-3	CASSLSQNTIYF	TGTGCCAGCAGCTTATCCCAGAACACCATATATTTT
NA	TRBV20-1	NA	TRBJ2-5	CSANRHGQEIQYF	TGCAGTGCTAATCGGCACGGGCAAGAGATCCAGTACTTC
many	TRBV6-2/TRBV6-3	NA	TRBJ1-5	CASSYSGGTGQPQHF	TGTGCCAGCAGTTACTCAGGGGGGACGGGTCAGCCCCAGCATTTT
few	TRBV19	TRBD1	TRBJ2-7	CASSTGTGFYEQYF	TGTGCCAGTAGTACCGGGACAGGGTTTTACGAGCAGTACTTC
NA	TRBV6-2/TRBV6-3	NA	TRBJ1-1	CASSYMGHGGEAFF	TGTGCCAGCAGTTACATGGGACATGGTGGTGAAGCTTTCTTT
few	TRBV3-1	NA	TRBJ2-2	CASSQDPAEGNTGELFF	TGTGCCAGCAGCCAAGATCCGGCGGAAGGAAACACCGGGGAGCTGTTTTTT
few	TRBV12-3/TRBV12-4	NA	TRBJ1-6	CASSLFDSGSPLHF	TGTGCCAGCAGTTTATTCGACAGCGGGTCACCCCTCCACTTT
NA	TRBV9	NA	TRBJ1-2	CASSVFNYGYTF	TGTGCCAGCAGCGTTTTTAACTATGGCTACACCTTC
NA	TRBV29-1	TRBD2	TRBJ2-1	CSAVRLANEQFF	TGCAGCGCGGTGAGACTAGCGAATGAGCAGTTCTTC
NA	TRBV9	NA	TRBJ2-5	CASSVDEGETQYF	TGTGCCAGCAGCGTAGACGAGGGGGAGACCCAGTACTTC
NA	TRBV19	TRBD1	TRBJ1-2	CASSRGQPLNQVYGYTF	TGTGCCTCCTCACGGGGACAGCCGCTGAATCAAGTCTATGGCTACACCTTC
few	TRBV6-2/TRBV6-3	NA	TRBJ2-1	CASSSGTTGEQFF	TGTGCCAGCAGCTCCGGGACCACGGGCGAGCAGTTCTTC
NA	TRBV20-1	NA	TRBJ2-2	CSAGDRMGGTGELFF	TGCAGTGCTGGGGACCGCATGGGAGGCACCGGGGAGCTGTTTTTT
few	TRBV7-8	NA	TRBJ1-5	CASSLGNAQGFGNQPQHF	TGTGCCAGCAGCTTAGGGAACGCCCAGGGTTTTGGCAATCAGCCCCAGCATTTT
NA	TRBV4-2	NA	TRBJ1-2	CASSQDTQGRGYTF	TGTGCCAGCAGCCAAGATACGCAGGGTCGGGGCTACACCTTC
NA	TRBV5-1	TRBD2	TRBJ2-3	CASSYRPGLAGRPEDTQYF	TGCGCCAGCAGTTATCGACCGGGACTAGCGGGACGGCCGGAAGATACGCAGTATTTT
NA	TRBV12-3/TRBV12-4	TRBD2	TRBJ2-7	CASSLLRLAGGGEQYF	TGTGCCAGCAGTCTTCTGAGACTAGCGGGAGGCGGGGAGCAGTATTTC
NA	TRBV12-3/TRBV12-4	TRBD1	TRBJ2-6	CASSTPGQPQSGANVLTF	TGTGCCAGCAGTACACCGGGACAGCCACAATCTGGGGCCAACGTCCTGACTTTC
many	TRBV12-3/TRBV12-4	NA	TRBJ2-1	CASISASYHNEQFF	TGTGCCAGCATAAGCGCAAGCTACCACAATGAGCAGTTCTTC
NA	TRBV20-1	NA	TRBJ1-2	CSAIREGRDYGYTF	TGCAGTGCTATCAGAGAGGGTCGGGACTATGGCTACACCTTC
NA	TRBV28	TRBD2	TRBJ2-5	CASSLLRLATQKETQYF	TGTGCCAGCAGTTTACTCCGACTAGCGACTCAGAAAGAGACCCAGTACTTC
NA	TRBV7-3	TRBD1	TRBJ1-1	CASSPSRDRNTEAFF	TGTGCCAGCAGCCCAAGTCGGGACAGGAACACTGAAGCTTTCTTT
NA	TRBV10-3	NA	TRBJ2-3	CAIRPTSSGTDTQYF	TGTGCCATCAGACCGACTTCTAGCGGCACAGATACGCAGTATTTT
NA	TRBV4-1	TRBD2	TRBJ2-2	CASSLPGGGRTGELFF	TGCGCCAGCAGCCTTCCGGGGGGAGGCCGCACCGGGGAGCTGTTTTTT
many	TRBV29-1	NA	TRBJ2-5	CSVEDRRGPGTQYF	TGCAGCGTTGAAGATCGGAGGGGACCTGGGACCCAGTACTTC
NA	TRBV10-3	NA	TRBJ1-2	CAISNEGRTYGYTF	TGTGCCATCAGCAATGAGGGCCGGACCTATGGCTACACCTTC
many	TRBV6-1	NA	TRBJ1-5	CASSEGLTVQGWAQPQHF	TGTGCCAGCAGTGAAGGGTTAACGGTTCAGGGGTGGGCTCAGCCCCAGCATTTT